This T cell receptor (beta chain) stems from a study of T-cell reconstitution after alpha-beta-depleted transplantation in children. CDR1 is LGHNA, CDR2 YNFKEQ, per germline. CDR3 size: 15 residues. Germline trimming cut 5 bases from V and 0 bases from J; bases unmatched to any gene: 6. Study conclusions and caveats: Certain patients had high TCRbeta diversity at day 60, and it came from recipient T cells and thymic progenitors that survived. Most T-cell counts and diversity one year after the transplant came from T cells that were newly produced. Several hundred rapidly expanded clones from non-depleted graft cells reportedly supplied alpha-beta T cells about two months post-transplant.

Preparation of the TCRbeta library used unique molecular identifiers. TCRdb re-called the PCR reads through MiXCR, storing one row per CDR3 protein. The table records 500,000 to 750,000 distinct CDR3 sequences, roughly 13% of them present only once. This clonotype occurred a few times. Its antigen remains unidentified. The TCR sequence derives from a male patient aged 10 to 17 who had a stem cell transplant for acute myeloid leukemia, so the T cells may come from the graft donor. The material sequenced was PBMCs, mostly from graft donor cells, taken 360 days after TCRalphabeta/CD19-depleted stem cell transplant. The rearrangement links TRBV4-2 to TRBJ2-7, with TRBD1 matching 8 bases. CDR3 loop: CASSGRTGSSYEQYF. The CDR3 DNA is TGTGCCAGCAGCGGGCGGACAGGGAGCTCCTACGAGCAGTACTTC.